Listed below are T cell receptor beta chains from one sample, sequenced in a study of blood T cell repertoires in COVID-19. Clones were read by immunoSEQ multiplex PCR, and TCRdb kept only the in-frame ones, dropping some. The table records some 200,000 clones, around nine tenths of them present only once. Sequences were obtained from peripheral blood. Receptors were obtained from a man aged 18 to 29 with active or convalescent COVID-19. The CDR3 runs from the conserved cysteine through the conserved F or W. A D gene is named only where the DNA matches it firmly. The size entry is marked missing in some rows and otherwise reads once, few, many or a size class.

>TRBD2|TRBJ2-1|TRBV25-1|-
CASSEGTSGRDEQFF
TGTGCCAGCAGTGAGGGGACTAGCGGACGAGATGAGCAGTTCTTC
>-|TRBJ1-1|TRBV6-5|-
CASSIDRNTEAFF
TGTGCCAGCAGTATCGACAGGAACACTGAAGCTTTCTTT
>-|TRBJ1-5|TRBV5-1|-
CASSLEPMTGGDLNQPQHF
TGCGCCAGCAGCTTGGAGCCAATGACCGGGGGTGACCTTAATCAGCCCCAGCATTTT
>-|TRBJ2-7|TRBV5-5|once
CASSLLGGQTREQYF
TGTGCCAGCAGCTTGCTAGGTGGACAGACGCGGGAGCAGTACTTC
>TRBD2|TRBJ2-5|TRBV5-1|-
CASSPEASGSPETQYF
TGCGCCAGCAGCCCGGAAGCCAGCGGGAGCCCAGAGACCCAGTACTTC
>-|TRBJ1-1|TRBV5-1|-
CASSLDGRPNTEAFF
TGCGCCAGCAGCTTGGATGGCCGCCCGAACACTGAAGCTTTCTTT
>TRBD2|TRBJ2-1|TRBV29-1|-
CSVASSGDNEQFF
TGCAGCGTTGCCTCTAGCGGGGACAATGAGCAGTTCTTC
>TRBD2|TRBJ2-1|TRBV7-8|once
CASSLGRASGNSGNEQFF
TGTGCCAGCAGCTTAGGGAGGGCTAGCGGGAATTCGGGCAATGAGCAGTTCTTC
>-|TRBJ1-1|TRBV5-5|-
CASSFSGNPNTEAFF
TGTGCCAGCAGCTTCTCAGGGAATCCGAACACTGAAGCTTTCTTT
>TRBD2|TRBJ2-1|TRBV11-2|-
CASSRAGREGNEQFF
TGTGCCAGCAGCCGTGCCGGGAGGGAGGGCAATGAGCAGTTCTTC
>TRBD1|TRBJ1-2|TRBV25-1|-
CASSDITGDNGYTF
TGTGCCAGCAGTGACATTACAGGGGACAATGGCTACACCTTC
>TRBD2|TRBJ2-3|TRBV18|-
CASSSGSVPDTQYF
TGTGCCAGCTCCAGCGGGAGTGTGCCAGATACGCAGTATTTT
>-|TRBJ1-2|TRBV5-1|-
CASSLQGINYGYTF
TGCGCCAGCAGCCTACAGGGAATTAACTATGGCTACACCTTC
>-|TRBJ2-3|TRBV6-1|-
CASRSGGTDTQYF
TGTGCCAGTCGATCGGGAGGCACAGATACGCAGTATTTT
>-|TRBJ1-3|TRBV10-3|-
CAIKGWRPGGAGNTIYF
TGTGCCATCAAAGGATGGCGCCCCGGGGGGGCAGGAAACACCATATATTTT
>TRBD2|TRBJ2-7|TRBV30|-
CAWSVQAGQYF
TGTGCCTGGAGTGTACAAGCGGGACAGTACTTC
>-|TRBJ1-1|TRBV11-2|-
CASSLSRGLMNTEAFF
TGTGCCAGCAGCCTAAGCCGGGGACTGATGAACACTGAAGCTTTCTTT
>-|TRBJ2-6|TRBV28|many
CASSLQRAGANVLTF
TGTGCCAGCAGTTTACAGAGGGCTGGGGCCAACGTCCTGACTTTC
>TRBD1|TRBJ1-2|TRBV10-3|few
CAISQTGQGAWNYGYTF
TGTGCCATCAGCCAAACAGGACAGGGGGCTTGGAACTATGGCTACACCTTC
>-|TRBJ2-7|TRBV30|once
CAFGSRGPYEQYF
TGTGCCTTTGGGTCGCGGGGGCCTTACGAGCAGTACTTC
>-|TRBJ1-3|TRBV12-3/TRBV12-4|once
CASSRSPSLIYF
TGTGCCAGCAGCCGCTCCCCGTCTCTAATATATTTT
>TRBD2|TRBJ2-1|TRBV3-1/TRBV3-2|-
CASSHYAGGGSSYNEQFF
TGTGCCAGCAGCCACTACGCCGGCGGCGGGAGTTCCTACAATGAGCAGTTCTTC
>TRBD1|TRBJ1-1|TRBV29-1|few
CSVRTGRDTEAFF
TGCAGCGTCCGGACAGGGAGGGACACTGAAGCTTTCTTT
>TRBD1|TRBJ1-2|TRBV19|-
CASRELGTDVVYGYTF
TGTGCCAGTAGGGAGTTGGGGACAGATGTTGTCTATGGCTACACCTTC
>-|TRBJ2-7|TRBV30|-
CAWSVPGRREQYF
TGTGCCTGGAGTGTACCAGGGAGGCGCGAGCAGTACTTC
>TRBD2|TRBJ2-1|TRBV9|-
CASSQGLAGEQFF
TGTGCCAGCAGCCAGGGACTAGCAGGTGAGCAGTTCTTC
>TRBD1|TRBJ1-1|TRBV29-1|-
CSVAKRQGNEAFF
TGCAGCGTTGCTAAGAGACAGGGGAACGAAGCTTTCTTT
>-|TRBJ1-2|TRBV10-2|few
CASTSGGNYGYTF
TGCGCCAGCACTTCGGGGGGCAACTATGGCTACACCTTC
>TRBD2|TRBJ2-3|TRBV7-6|-
CASSLVLATASTDTQYF
TGTGCCAGCAGCTTAGTACTAGCGACCGCTAGCACAGATACGCAGTATTTT
>TRBD2|TRBJ2-1|TRBV3-1/TRBV3-2|-
CASSPFGLAAYNEQFF
TGTGCCAGCAGCCCATTTGGACTAGCGGCTTACAATGAGCAGTTCTTC
>TRBD1|TRBJ1-6|TRBV11-2|few
CASSLGTGGSPLHF
TGTGCCAGCAGCCTCGGGACAGGGGGTTCACCCCTCCACTTT
>TRBD1|TRBJ1-1|TRBV5-5|-
CASSVGQLNTEAFF
TGTGCCAGCAGCGTGGGACAGCTTAACACTGAAGCTTTCTTT
>-|TRBJ2-7|TRBV23-1|-
CASSDLFSAGAQNYEQYF
TGCGCCAGCAGTGACCTTTTTTCGGCGGGGGCGCAGAACTACGAGCAGTACTTC
>-|TRBJ2-3|TRBV21-1|-
CASSKRRGPTDTQYF
TGTGCCAGCAGCAAAAGGAGGGGCCCCACAGATACGCAGTATTTT
>TRBD2|TRBJ2-5|TRBV5-1|-
CASSPGLAGEGTQYF
TGCGCCAGCAGCCCGGGACTAGCGGGAGAGGGGACCCAGTACTTC
>-|TRBJ1-4|TRBV5-1|-
CASGERPGVGKLFF
TGCGCCAGCGGGGAGCGGCCAGGAGTAGGAAAACTGTTTTTT
>-|TRBJ2-7|TRBV28|-
CASSSPPGSYEQYF
TGTGCCAGCAGTTCGCCCCCAGGTTCCTACGAGCAGTACTTC
>TRBD1|TRBJ2-1|TRBV11-3|-
CASSIHWTGPYNEQFF
TGTGCCAGCAGCATTCACTGGACAGGCCCCTACAATGAGCAGTTCTTC
>TRBD1|TRBJ1-1|TRBV14|-
CASSQRTGRGTEAFF
TGTGCCAGCAGCCAAAGGACAGGGAGAGGCACTGAAGCTTTCTTT
>-|TRBJ1-1|TRBV2|-
CASMGGNTEAFF
TGTGCCAGCATGGGGGGGAACACTGAAGCTTTCTTT
>TRBD1|TRBJ2-4|TRBV3-1/TRBV3-2|-
CASSQETGIKNIQYF
TGTGCCAGCAGCCAAGAGACAGGGATCAAAAACATTCAGTACTTC
>-|TRBJ2-1|TRBV9|-
CASSAQTESSYNEQFF
TGTGCCAGCAGCGCTCAAACTGAGAGCTCCTACAATGAGCAGTTCTTC
>-|TRBJ1-5|TRBV28|-
CASSLGPAGANNQPQHF
TGTGCCAGCAGTTTGGGACCGGCGGGAGCCAACAATCAGCCCCAGCATTTT
>-|TRBJ1-3|TRBV21-1|-
CASSKSQGRYSGNTIYF
TGTGCCAGCAGCAAATCCCAGGGCCGGTACTCTGGAAACACCATATATTTT
>-|TRBJ2-1|TRBV4-3|-
CASSQDSISNEQFF
TGCGCCAGCAGCCAAGATTCAATTTCAAATGAGCAGTTCTTC
>TRBD1|TRBJ1-1|TRBV5-8|-
CASRSTGVMNTEAFF
TGTGCCAGCAGGTCGACAGGGGTCATGAACACTGAAGCTTTCTTT
>TRBD1|TRBJ1-2|TRBV19|-
CASRPQTGAAYGYTF
TGTGCCAGTAGGCCCCAGACAGGGGCGGCCTATGGCTACACCTTC